This TCR beta chain originates from a study of Tregs in tolerant kidney transplant recipients. Findings of the study overall: This study did not directly address biological reproducibility. Few patients were studied, so findings need validation in larger groups.

An overnight rest at 37°C with 200 IU/ml IL-2 preceded regulatory T cell sorting from thawed PBMCs. V trimming: 2 bases; J trimming: 8 bases; junction bases outside the gene matches: 6. Germline CDR1 reads LNHDA; CDR2 reads SQIVND (reference sequence). The CDR3 length is 14 residues. On this clone itself: The target antigen is unknown.

Assay: immunoSEQ multiplex PCR; the TCRdb copy retains only in-frame clones and omits some. The sample records about 64,000 clones, roughly 98% being singletons. The material was Tregs from blood, obtained before the transplant. This clonotype was sampled from a human donor who received a combined kidney and bone marrow transplant. The chain links TRBV19 to TRBJ2-3; 8 nucleotides match TRBD2. DNA of the CDR3: TGTGCCAGTAGTATACGGACTAGCTATGGTACGCAGTATTTT. Residues: CASSIRTSYGTQYF.